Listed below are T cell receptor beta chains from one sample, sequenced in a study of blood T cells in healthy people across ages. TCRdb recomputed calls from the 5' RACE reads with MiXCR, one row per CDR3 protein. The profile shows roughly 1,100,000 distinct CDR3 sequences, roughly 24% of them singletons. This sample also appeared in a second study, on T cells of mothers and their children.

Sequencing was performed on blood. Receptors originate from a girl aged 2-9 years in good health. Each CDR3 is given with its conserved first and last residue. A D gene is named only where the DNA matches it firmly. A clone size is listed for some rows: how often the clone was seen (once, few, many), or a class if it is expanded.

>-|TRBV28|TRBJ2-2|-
CASSFSDTNTGELFF
TGTGCCAGCAGTTTTAGCGATACGAACACCGGGGAGCTGTTTTTT
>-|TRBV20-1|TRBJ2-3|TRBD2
CSAGDSGSTDTQYF
TGCAGTGCCGGGGATAGCGGGAGTACAGATACGCAGTATTTT
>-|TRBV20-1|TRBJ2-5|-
CSARWTAETQYF
TGCAGTGCTAGGTGGACCGCAGAGACCCAGTACTTC
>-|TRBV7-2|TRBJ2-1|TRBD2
CASTTGGVGEQFF
TGTGCCAGCACCACTGGGGGGGTGGGTGAGCAGTTCTTC
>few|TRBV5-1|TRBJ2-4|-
CASMRTSENIQHF
TGCGCCAGCATGAGGACGTCAGAAAACATTCAGCACTTC
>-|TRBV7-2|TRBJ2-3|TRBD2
CASSPGRLAGGLSTDTQYF
TGTGCCAGCAGCCCCGGGCGGCTAGCGGGGGGGCTGAGCACAGATACGCAGTATTTT
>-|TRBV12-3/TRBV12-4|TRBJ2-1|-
CASSLEGPGIEQFF
TGTGCCAGCAGTTTAGAAGGTCCGGGGATCGAGCAGTTCTTC
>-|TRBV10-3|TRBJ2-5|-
CAISVGSASGETQYF
TGTGCCATCAGTGTTGGCTCAGCGTCGGGGGAGACCCAGTACTTC
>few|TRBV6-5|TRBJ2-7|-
CASSYGEAYEQYF
TGTGCCAGCAGTTACGGAGAAGCCTACGAGCAGTACTTC
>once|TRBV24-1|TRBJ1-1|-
CATSDSRYLGSEAFF
TGTGCCACCAGTGATTCACGGTACTTGGGGAGTGAAGCTTTCTTT
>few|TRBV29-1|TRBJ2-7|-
CSVVNREEVYYEQYF
TGCAGCGTGGTGAACAGGGAGGAGGTGTACTACGAGCAGTACTTC
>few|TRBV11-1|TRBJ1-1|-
CASSFTKIRDTEAFF
TGTGCCAGCAGCTTTACTAAGATTCGGGACACTGAAGCTTTCTTT
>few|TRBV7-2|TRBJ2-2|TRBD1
CAISSGQGAGELFF
TGTGCCATCAGCTCGGGACAGGGGGCCGGGGAGCTGTTTTTT
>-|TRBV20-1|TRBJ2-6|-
CSASRGSGANVLTF
TGCAGTGCTAGTAGGGGGTCCGGGGCCAACGTCCTGACTTTC
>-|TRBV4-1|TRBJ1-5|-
CASSPAQISNQPQHF
TGCGCCAGCAGCCCAGCCCAGATTAGCAATCAGCCCCAGCATTTT
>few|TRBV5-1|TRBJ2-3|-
CASSLWYERKTDTQYF
TGCGCCAGCAGCTTGTGGTACGAGAGGAAGACAGATACGCAGTATTTT
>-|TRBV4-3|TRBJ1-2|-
CASSPTIGGLGAYGYTF
TGCGCCAGCAGCCCTACCATAGGTGGATTAGGGGCCTATGGCTACACCTTC
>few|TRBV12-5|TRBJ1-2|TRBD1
CASGPGQGPSPYGYTF
TGTGCTAGTGGTCCGGGACAGGGCCCTTCCCCCTATGGCTACACCTTC
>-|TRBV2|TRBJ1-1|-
CASSLTGGPMNTEAFF
TGTGCCAGCAGTTTAACCGGGGGGCCCATGAACACTGAAGCTTTCTTT
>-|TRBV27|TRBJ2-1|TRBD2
CASSLSRGGYNEQFF
TGTGCCAGCAGTTTATCCCGGGGGGGCTACAATGAGCAGTTCTTC
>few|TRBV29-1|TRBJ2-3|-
CSVNHLAGNTDTQYF
TGCAGCGTCAATCACCTAGCAGGCAACACAGATACGCAGTATTTT
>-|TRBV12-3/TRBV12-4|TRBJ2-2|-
CAGSWDRPTGELFF
TGTGCCGGCAGTTGGGACCGCCCCACCGGGGAGCTGTTTTTT
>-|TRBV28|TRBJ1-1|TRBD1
CASSSGGQGRTEAFF
TGTGCCAGCAGTTCGGGGGGACAGGGGAGAACTGAAGCTTTCTTT
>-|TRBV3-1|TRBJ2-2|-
CASSQDLQSGELFF
TGTGCCAGCAGCCAAGATCTCCAGTCCGGGGAGCTGTTTTTT
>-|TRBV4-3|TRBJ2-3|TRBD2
CASSQERAGGLNTQYF
TGCGCCAGCAGCCAAGAAAGGGCGGGGGGGCTTAATACGCAGTATTTT
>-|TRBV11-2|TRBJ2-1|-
CASSPAKGALIEQFF
TGTGCCAGCAGCCCAGCGAAAGGGGCCCTCATTGAGCAGTTCTTC
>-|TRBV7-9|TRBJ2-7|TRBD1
CASSSWTGGEYEQYF
TGTGCCAGCAGCTCATGGACAGGGGGGGAATACGAGCAGTACTTC
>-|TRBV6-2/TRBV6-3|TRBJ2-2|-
CASSFSPALNTGELFF
TGTGCCAGCAGTTTTTCCCCCGCACTTAACACCGGGGAGCTGTTTTTT
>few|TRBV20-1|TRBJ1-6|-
CSAAQTRSGNSPLHF
TGCAGTGCTGCTCAGACCCGGTCGGGGAATTCACCCCTCCACTTT
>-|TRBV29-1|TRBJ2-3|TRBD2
CSVARRREGRDTQYF
TGCAGCGTTGCTAGAAGGCGGGAGGGCCGGGATACGCAGTATTTT
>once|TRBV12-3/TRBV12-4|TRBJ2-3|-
CASSLSGRLSTDTQYF
TGTGCCAGCAGTTTAAGTGGCAGACTGAGCACAGATACGCAGTATTTT
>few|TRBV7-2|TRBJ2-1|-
CASIAVVGFEQFF
TGTGCCAGCATCGCCGTGGTCGGTTTTGAGCAGTTCTTC
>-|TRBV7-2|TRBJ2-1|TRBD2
CASSLKGGGEIEQFF
TGTGCCAGCAGCTTAAAAGGCGGGGGGGAGATTGAGCAGTTCTTC
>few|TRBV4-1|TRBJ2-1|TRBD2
CASNPTSGSGNEQFF
TGCGCCAGTAACCCGACTAGCGGGTCTGGTAATGAGCAGTTCTTC
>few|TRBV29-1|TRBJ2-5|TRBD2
CSVGTLRGSGRAETQYF
TGCAGCGTTGGCACCCTGAGGGGTAGCGGGAGGGCAGAGACCCAGTACTTC
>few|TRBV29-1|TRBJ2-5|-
CSVVSPGGGGKETQYF
TGCAGCGTTGTTAGCCCTGGAGGGGGGGGAAAAGAGACCCAGTACTTC
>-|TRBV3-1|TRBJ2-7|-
CASSRPPGTYPYEQYF
TGTGCCAGCAGCCGCCCGCCTGGGACGTACCCCTACGAGCAGTACTTC